The 25 T cell receptor beta chains in this list originate from one sample, sequenced in a study of T-cell reconstitution after alpha-beta-depleted transplantation in children. Molecular barcoding with unique molecular identifiers was used for the TCRbeta library. In TCRdb, the PCR reads were re-called with MiXCR into one record per CDR3 protein. This sample has about 120,000 distinct CDR3 sequences, with around 23% found just once. Source: PBMCs, mostly from graft donor cells, taken 180 days after TCRalphabeta/CD19-depleted stem cell transplant. These receptors were collected from a male patient between 2 and 15 years old who had a stem cell transplant for chronic granulomatous disease, so the T cells may come from the graft donor.

This clonotype was seen at least ten times. The V call is TRBV12-3 or TRBV12-4, the J call TRBJ1-6; no clear D gene. The CDR3 contains 16 residues. Between the trimmed V and J ends, which lost 0 bases and 10 bases, there was a span of 16 bases. The CDR3 is CASSLAHGPSGSPLHF. The CDR3 DNA follows: TGTGCCAGCAGTTTAGCGCATGGCCCATCGGGGTCACCCCTCCACTTT.

This clonotype was observed at least ten times. This chain joins TRBV18 and TRBJ1-1; weak D call: TRBD1 (6 bases). This CDR3 is built from 13 residues. In germline, CDR1 is KGHSH, CDR2 LQKENI. Trimming removed 2 bases from V and 11 bases from J, with 15 bases in between. CDR3 in DNA: TGTGCCAGCTCACCAACCCCACAGGGCCTGGCTTTCTTT. Translated, it gives CASSPTPQGLAFF.

The chain employs TRBV29-1 and TRBJ1-4, with D uncertain. Between the trimmed V and J ends, which lost 3 bases and 4 bases, there was a span of 9 bases. The CDR3 totals 13 residues. Germline loops: CDR1 SQVTM, CDR2 ANQGSEA. Here the CDR3 reads CSVDRHGNEKLFF. In DNA form, the CDR3 reads TGCAGCGTTGACAGGCACGGTAATGAAAAACTGTTTTTT.

This clonotype was counted only a few times. The chain uses TRBV29-1 and TRBJ2-7; tentatively, D is TRBD2 (6 bases). This CDR3 has 12 residues. V gave up 3 bases and J gave up 7 bases, with 13 bases separating them. CDR1 is SQVTM, CDR2 ANQGSEA, per germline. CDR3: CSVDGGSGEQYF. The CDR3 DNA sequence: TGCAGCGTTGATGGGGGGTCAGGGGAGCAGTACTTC.

The chain has TRBV30 and TRBJ2-1, with D unresolved. Germline V CDR1 and CDR2: GTSNPN, SVGIG (reference sequence). This CDR3 is 12 amino acids long. The ends were cut back, 1 base at V and 5 bases at J, with 6 bases in the middle. CDR3 nucleotide sequence: TGTGCCTGGAGTGGTAGGAACAATGAGCAGTTCTTC. It specifies CAWSGRNNEQFF.

This chain uses TRBV12-3 or TRBV12-4 with TRBJ2-1; D may be TRBD1 or TRBD2 (5 bases each). The V end was cut by 3 bases, the J end by 9 bases, with 12 bases between. The CDR3 runs to 13 residues. This CDR3 is CASSFLRGSEQFF. CDR3 bases: TGTGCCAGCAGTTTCCTTCGGGGCAGTGAGCAGTTCTTC.

This rearrangement joins TRBV5-1 to TRBJ2-7; D assignment may be TRBD1 or TRBD2 (5 bases each). The CDR3 runs 13 residues. V lost 5 bases and J 2 bases, leaving 11 bases between the germline ends. Per the germline V gene, CDR1 is SGHRS and CDR2 is YFSETQ. For the CDR3, the DNA is TGCGCCAGCAGTTTGAGGGGTCCCTACGAGCAGTACTTC. As protein: CASSLRGPYEQYF.

This clonotype was seen many times. The gene calls are TRBV29-1 and TRBJ1-2; no firm D call. Germline V gene lookup returns CDR1 SQVTM and CDR2 ANQGSEA. Trimming removed 4 bases at V and 2 bases at J, with 14 bases between. The CDR3 spans 14 residues. Here the CDR3 DNA reads TGCAGCGTTGGGTCACGGAGGGAAAACTATGGCTACACCTTC. Residues: CSVGSRRENYGYTF.

This clonotype was observed many times. The V gene is TRBV20-1, the J gene TRBJ2-2, with unresolved D. The V gene lost 7 bases and the J gene lost 3 bases, with 9 bases spanning the gap. The V gene's germline CDR1 is DFQATT and CDR2 SNEGSKA (reference sequence). CDR3 length: 12 residues. CDR3 sequence (DNA): TGCAGTGTTAGGGTGGACACCGGGGAGCTGTTTTTT. This sequence encodes CSVRVDTGELFF.

J is TRBJ2-3 and V is TRBV20-1, with 11 bases identical to TRBD1. Germline CDR1 DFQATT, CDR2 SNEGSKA (reference sequence). CDR3 size: 15 residues. J gave up 5 bases and V 3 bases, and 7 bases lay outside the gene matches. CDR3 residues: CSASLDRGQVDTQYF. The CDR3 bases are TGCAGTGCTAGTCTGGACAGGGGGCAGGTAGATACGCAGTATTTT.

This clonotype was found many times. The chain is built from TRBV11-2 and TRBJ1-6; D might be TRBD1 (5 bases). This CDR3 is 16 amino acids long. V lost 6 bases to trimming and J lost 1 base, with 13 bases between them. Per germline, CDR1 SGHAT and CDR2 FQNNGV. The CDR3 DNA reads as TGTGCCAGCAGTTTACAGGACCTGTCCTATAATTCACCCCTCCACTTT. The encoded protein is CASSLQDLSYNSPLHF. The full variable domain, completed using reference TRBV11-2 and TRBJ1-6, is EAGVAQSPRYKIIEKRQSVAFWCNPISGHATLYWYQQILGQGPKLLIQFQNNGVVDDSQLPKDRFSAERLKGVDSTLKIQPAKLEDSAVYLCASSLQDLSYNSPLHFGNGTRLTVT.

This rearrangement joins TRBV20-1 to TRBJ2-3; weak D call: TRBD2 (5 bases). Germline V gives CDR1 DFQATT, CDR2 SNEGSKA (reference sequence). The CDR3 sequence is 13 residues long. Trimming pared 6 bases from V and 2 bases from J, leaving 12 bases between. CDR3 amino acids: CSARAGFTDTQYF. CDR3 in DNA: TGCAGTGCCCGGGCGGGTTTCACAGATACGCAGTATTTT.

This clonotype was seen more than once but under ten times. This chain connects TRBV5-5 to TRBJ2-5, with D possibly matching TRBD1 (6 bases). CDR3 length: 13 residues. The ends were cut back, 2 bases at V and 4 bases at J, with 9 bases in the middle. Germline values: CDR1 SGHKS, CDR2 YYEKEE (reference sequence). CDR3 protein: CASSFGRGETQYF. The CDR3 bases are TGTGCCAGCAGCTTTGGCAGGGGAGAGACCCAGTACTTC.

A few counts support this clonotype. The rearrangement uses TRBV6-5 and TRBJ2-1; 10 nucleotides match TRBD2. The J segment lost 6 bases and the V segment lost 2 bases, leaving 10 bases of the junction unmatched. CDR1 MNHEY and CDR2 SVGAGI come from the germline V gene. CDR3 length: 17 residues. The CDR3 sequence: CASSYLTSGGAFNEQFF. As DNA, the CDR3 is TGTGCCAGCAGTTACCTAACCAGCGGGGGGGCGTTCAATGAGCAGTTCTTC.

This clonotype was found a few times. The gene calls are TRBV5-6 and TRBJ1-2; D is uncertain. V shed 4 bases and J shed 4 bases, with 11 bases lying between them. Germline CDR1 and CDR2: SGHDT and YYEEEE. CDR3 length: 13 residues. This CDR3 reads CASSPPVLYGYTF. DNA of the CDR3: TGTGCCAGCAGCCCCCCGGTCCTCTATGGCTACACCTTC.

This clonotype was seen at least ten times. The genes are TRBV5-1 and TRBJ2-5, with 7 bases lining up with TRBD1. CDR1 SGHRS and CDR2 YFSETQ come from the germline V gene. V lost 4 bases to trimming and J lost 5 bases; unmatched junction nucleotides: 2. CDR3 length: 12 amino acids. This CDR3 reads CASSIQGETQYF. The CDR3 DNA reads TGCGCCAGCAGCATACAGGGGGAGACCCAGTACTTC.

This clonotype was counted between two and nine times. The chain uses TRBV20-1 and TRBJ2-7; weak D call: TRBD1 (6 bases). This CDR3 has 16 amino acids. Trimming took off 5 bases at V and 1 base at J, with 21 bases between the two ends. Germline values: CDR1 DFQATT, CDR2 SNEGSKA (reference sequence). The CDR3 bases are TGCAGTGCTCCCAACCTCCGGGCAGGGGTTTCCTACGAGCAGTACTTC. This codes for CSAPNLRAGVSYEQYF.

The sample holds many counts of this clonotype. J is TRBJ2-7 and V is TRBV7-4, with a weak D call TRBD2 (5 bases). Trimming pared 1 base from V and 0 bases from J, leaving 19 bases between. Per germline, CDR1 SGHVT and CDR2 SQSDAQ. The CDR3 has 18 amino acids. The CDR3 loop is CASSLGMVRTGSSYEQYF. For the CDR3, the DNA is TGTGCCAGCAGCTTAGGGATGGTTCGGACGGGGAGCTCCTACGAGCAGTACTTC.

This clonotype appeared many times. The J gene is TRBJ1-2, the V gene TRBV5-6; TRBD1 is a possible D gene (5 bases). V gave up 6 bases and J gave up 2 bases, with 17 bases separating them. Germline-derived CDR1 and CDR2 are SGHDT and YYEEEE. The CDR3 is 15 amino acids. CDR3 sequence reads: CASTLGPGLNYGYTF. For the CDR3, the DNA is TGTGCCAGCACCCTCGGGCCAGGGCTAAACTATGGCTACACCTTC.

The V call is TRBV12-3 or TRBV12-4, the J call TRBJ2-1; D is unresolved. Trimming stripped 2 bases from V and 4 bases from J, with 6 bases between. This CDR3 region has 13 residues. CDR3 coding DNA: TGTGCCAGCAGTTTAAGGCAGTACAATGAGCAGTTCTTC. Translation: CASSLRQYNEQFF.

This clonotype has more than one count but fewer than ten. The chain uses TRBV20-1 and TRBJ2-1, with D perhaps matching TRBD2 (5 bases). The germline gives CDR1 DFQATT, CDR2 SNEGSKA (reference sequence). This CDR3 region has 14 residues. Trimming shortened V by 0 bases and J by 7 bases, and 13 bases separated the two germline ends. The CDR3 spells CSARDFGRGNEQFF. In DNA, the CDR3 is TGCAGTGCTAGAGATTTCGGACGGGGAAATGAGCAGTTCTTC.

This clonotype was recorded many times. The V gene is TRBV28, the J gene TRBJ1-6; D call uncertain. CDR3 length equals 15 residues. V dropped 4 bases and J dropped 4 bases, with 11 bases sitting between them. Germline CDR1 MDHEN, CDR2 SYDVKM. In DNA, the CDR3 is TGTGCCAGCAGTTCGACTGTTGTTTATAATTCACCCCTCCACTTT. This codes for CASSSTVVYNSPLHF.

This clonotype was observed a handful of times. The chain carries TRBV3-1 and TRBJ1-2, with unresolved D. V gave up 2 bases and J gave up 6 bases, with 16 bases separating them. There are 15 residues in the CDR3. Germline CDR1 reads LGHDT; CDR2 reads YNNKEL (reference sequence). The CDR3 region has the DNA TGTGCCAGCAGCCAACGGGCAGGCAACCGGAATGGCTACACCTTC. It encodes CASSQRAGNRNGYTF.

This clonotype was counted at least ten times. The rearrangement uses TRBV12-3 or TRBV12-4 and TRBJ2-1; the match to TRBD2 covers 14 bases. The CDR3 totals 15 residues. V lost 5 bases, J lost 4 bases, and 1 base stayed unmatched. The CDR3 is CASSRLAGGYNEQFF. The CDR3 DNA reads as TGTGCCAGCAGTCGACTAGCGGGGGGGTACAATGAGCAGTTCTTC.

This clonotype was seen only a few times. The chain carries TRBV7-9 and TRBJ2-1; 13 bases align to TRBD2. The CDR3 is made up of 16 amino acids. Germline CDR1 reads SEHNR; CDR2 reads FQNEAQ (reference sequence). J gave up 7 bases and V 5 bases, and 8 bases lay outside the gene matches. The CDR3 reads CASSILAGGPGNEQFF. CDR3 sequence (DNA): TGTGCCAGCAGCATACTAGCGGGAGGGCCAGGGAATGAGCAGTTCTTC.